This record covers a single T cell receptor (beta chain). The sample comes from a study of blood T cell repertoires in COVID-19. CDR1 is GTSNPN and CDR2 is SVGIG in the germline V gene (reference sequence). The CDR3 is 12 amino acids. V lost 2 bases to trimming and J lost 12 bases, with 14 bases between them. TCRdb's table, derived via immunoSEQ multiplex PCR, lists solely in-frame clones and lacks some. The table includes approximately 210,000 clones, around nine tenths detected once. The TCR comes from a woman aged 40 to 55 with acute or convalescent COVID-19. The chain joins TRBV30 to TRBJ1-5; D gene unclear. What was sequenced was peripheral blood. CDR3 bases: TGTGCCTGGAGTACGGGGTCCGGTGTCCAGCATTTT. Translating it yields CAWSTGSGVQHF. Combining the CDR3 with reference TRBV30 and TRBJ1-5 gives the whole variable domain SQTIHQWPATLVQPVGSPLSLECTVEGTSNPNLYWYRQAAGRGLQLLFYSVGIGQISSEVPQNLSASRPQDRQFILSSKKLLLSDSGFYLCAWSTGSGVQHFGDGTRLSIL.